The T cell receptor (beta chain) under discussion was sequenced for a study of blood T cell repertoires in COVID-19. Study-wide background: Collection of acute and convalescent COVID-19 samples took place in the United States, Italy and Spain. PBMCs, B-cell-depleted T cells, or T cells provided the cDNA or gDNA that made up the material.

Per germline, CDR1 SNHLY and CDR2 FYNNEI. This CDR3 is built from 13 residues. V dropped 3 bases and J dropped 1 base, with 6 bases sitting between them. Original data processing: Using reference gene primer amplification, nucleated cell counts were estimated. Data came from immunoSEQ multiplex PCR; TCRdb stores just in-frame clones and leaves some out. Clone size and V and J calls were adopted from that table, with D and trimming inferred from the DNA. Among a few hundred thousand clones, roughly 88% were seen once, and the ten largest hold less than 10%. For this clone: Other DNA sequences in the sample encode the same CDR3.

Sample: peripheral blood. V usage is TRBV2 and J usage is TRBJ1-2; tentatively, D is TRBD1 (6 bases). This receptor was obtained from a man aged 18 to 30 with active or convalescent COVID-19. In nucleotides, the CDR3 is TGTGCCAGCAGTGACAGGGGTAACTATGGCTACACCTTC. It is translated as CASSDRGNYGYTF.